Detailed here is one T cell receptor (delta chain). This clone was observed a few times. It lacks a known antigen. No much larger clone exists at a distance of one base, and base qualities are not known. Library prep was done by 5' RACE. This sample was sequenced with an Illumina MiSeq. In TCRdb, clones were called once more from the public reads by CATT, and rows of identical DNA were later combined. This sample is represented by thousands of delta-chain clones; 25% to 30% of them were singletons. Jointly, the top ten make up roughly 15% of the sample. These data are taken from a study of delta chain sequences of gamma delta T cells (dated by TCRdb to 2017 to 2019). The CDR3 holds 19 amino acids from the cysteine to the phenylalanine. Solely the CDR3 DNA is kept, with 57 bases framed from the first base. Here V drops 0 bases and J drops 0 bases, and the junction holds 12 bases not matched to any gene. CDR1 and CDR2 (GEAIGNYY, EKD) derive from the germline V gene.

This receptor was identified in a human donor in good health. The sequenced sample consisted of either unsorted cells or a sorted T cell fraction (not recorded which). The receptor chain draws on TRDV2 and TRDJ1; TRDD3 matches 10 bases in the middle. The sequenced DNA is TGTGCCTGTGACACCGTGCCACCCACTGGGGGATCGGACACCGATAAACTCATCTTT. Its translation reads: CACDTVPPTGGSDTDKLIF.